These T cell receptor beta chains were read from a single sample in a study of T cell responses to AZD1222 COVID-19 vaccine. Method: immunoSEQ multiplex PCR; TCRdb's copy keeps in-frame clones and lacks some. The repertoire holds about 75,000 clones, with 88% as singletons. The input for sequencing was peripheral blood, taken 28 days after the second dose of the MenACWY control vaccine. The receptors here all came from an adult who received the MenACWY meningococcal vaccine as a control. The CDR3 runs from the conserved cysteine through the conserved F or W. A D gene is named only where the DNA matches it firmly. Clone size is given for some rows only: seen once, a few or many times, or a class if the clone is expanded.

j_call | clone_size | d_call | v_call | cdr3_nt | cdr3_aa
TRBJ2-1 | - | - | TRBV11-2 | TGTGCCAGCAGCTTAGAACAGTTGATATACAATGAGCAGTTCTTC | CASSLEQLIYNEQFF
TRBJ2-1 | once | TRBD2 | TRBV19 | TGTGCCAGTTCGGGACTAGCGGGGACCTACAATGAGCAGTTCTTC | CASSGLAGTYNEQFF
TRBJ2-7 | - | TRBD1 | TRBV5-1 | TGCGCCAGCAGCGCGACAGGGACCGAGCAGTACTTC | CASSATGTEQYF
TRBJ2-1 | - | - | TRBV7-8 | TGTGCCAGCAGCTTCACAGTGGTCAATGAGCAGTTCTTC | CASSFTVVNEQFF
TRBJ2-7 | - | TRBD1 | TRBV18 | TGTGCCAGCTCACCCCAGACAGGGGGATACGAGCAGTACTTC | CASSPQTGGYEQYF
TRBJ1-1 | - | - | TRBV6-4 | TGTGCCAGCAGTGACTCGCACAGCCAGCCTGAAGCTTTCTTT | CASSDSHSQPEAFF
TRBJ1-1 | once | TRBD1 | TRBV19 | TGTGCCAGTATGAGGACAGGGGGCGACGGTGAAGCTTTCTTT | CASMRTGGDGEAFF
TRBJ2-5 | - | - | TRBV7-9 | TGTGCCAGCAGCCGAGCCGGGGTTAAGGAGACCCAGTACTTC | CASSRAGVKETQYF
TRBJ1-5 | - | - | TRBV27 | TGTGCCAGCAGGGCTGGGGGGGGGCAGCCCCAGCATTTT | CASRAGGGQPQHF
TRBJ1-1 | - | - | TRBV18 | TGTGCCAGCTCGCCAGCCTACACTGAAGCTTTCTTT | CASSPAYTEAFF
TRBJ1-6 | - | - | TRBV30 | TGTGCCTGGAGTGTACGGGGGAATAATTCACCCCTCCACTTT | CAWSVRGNNSPLHF
TRBJ2-6 | few | - | TRBV4-2 | TGTGCCAGCAGCCAAGAGCAAGGGCCTGGGGCCAACGTCCTGACTTTC | CASSQEQGPGANVLTF
TRBJ1-6 | - | - | TRBV7-2 | TGTGCCAGCAGCTCAATGGGGGGCACTAATTCACCCCTCCACTTT | CASSSMGGTNSPLHF
TRBJ1-6 | - | TRBD1 | TRBV6-4 | TGTGCCAGCAGTGAAGGACAGGGTTATAATTCACCCCTCCACTTT | CASSEGQGYNSPLHF
TRBJ2-6 | - | TRBD1 | TRBV7-3 | TGTGCCAGCAGCCCTCAGGGGGTACTCCCCTCTGGGGCCAACGTCCTGACTTTC | CASSPQGVLPSGANVLTF
TRBJ1-5 | - | - | TRBV15 | TGTGCCACCAGCAGAGGATTCCAAAATCAGCCCCAGCATTTT | CATSRGFQNQPQHF
TRBJ2-7 | - | - | TRBV4-3 | TGCGCCAGCAGCCAAGGGAGGGGGAGCTCCTACGAGCAGTACTTC | CASSQGRGSSYEQYF
TRBJ1-2 | - | TRBD1 | TRBV18 | TGTGCCAGCTCACCACAAGGACAGGGGAACTATGGCTACACCTTC | CASSPQGQGNYGYTF
TRBJ1-1 | once | - | TRBV10-3 | TGTGCCATCCGGAGGGTGTTTATGAACACTGAAGCTTTCTTT | CAIRRVFMNTEAFF
TRBJ1-1 | - | - | TRBV12-5 | TGTGCTAGTGGTTTTTACATCGGCGGAGATGACACTGAAGCTTTCTTT | CASGFYIGGDDTEAFF
TRBJ2-1 | - | - | TRBV30 | TGTGCCTGGAGGAATTACAATGAGCAGTTCTTC | CAWRNYNEQFF
TRBJ1-1 | - | TRBD1 | TRBV12-3/TRBV12-4 | TGTGCCAGCACCACAGGGGTGAACACTGAAGCTTTCTTT | CASTTGVNTEAFF
TRBJ2-3 | - | TRBD1 | TRBV28 | TGTGCCAGCACCAAGGGACAGGGGACAGATACGCAGTATTTT | CASTKGQGTDTQYF
TRBJ1-2 | - | - | TRBV30 | TGTGCCTGGAGTAGCGGACACGGCTACACCTTC | CAWSSGHGYTF
TRBJ1-1 | - | TRBD1 | TRBV9 | TGTGCCAGCAGCCCTTCCTTGTTCCTAGGACAGGGCCGACTGGGTCAGGCTTTCTTT | CASSPSLFLGQGRLGQAFF
TRBJ2-7 | - | - | TRBV6-2/TRBV6-3 | TGTGCCAGCAGTTACCCGACAGGTACCTACGAGCAGTACTTC | CASSYPTGTYEQYF
TRBJ1-6 | - | - | TRBV30 | TGTGCCTGGGCCAAGGGTGGCTATAATTCACCCCTCCACTTT | CAWAKGGYNSPLHF
TRBJ1-2 | - | TRBD1 | TRBV29-1 | TGCAGCGTTGGTGAACAGGGGGCGAATGGCTACACCTTC | CSVGEQGANGYTF
TRBJ1-5 | - | TRBD1 | TRBV2 | TGTGCCAGCAGCAGGGGAAACAGGGGTCAGCCCCAGCATTTT | CASSRGNRGQPQHF
TRBJ2-7 | few | - | TRBV25-1 | TGTGCCAGCAGAGACCCGGGGACCTACGAGCAGTACTTC | CASRDPGTYEQYF
TRBJ1-3 | once | - | TRBV3-1/TRBV3-2 | TGTGCCAGCAGACCCGACGGATCCCGCTCTGGAAACACCATATATTTT | CASRPDGSRSGNTIYF
TRBJ2-1 | - | - | TRBV2 | TGTGCCAGCACTTTCGGGGGCCCAGGGGTTAATGAGCAGTTCTTC | CASTFGGPGVNEQFF
TRBJ2-7 | - | TRBD2 | TRBV19 | TGTGCCAGTAGTATGGACCAGTTCGGGGGGGGCGCCTACGAGCAGTACTTC | CASSMDQFGGGAYEQYF
TRBJ1-1 | - | - | TRBV7-9 | TGTGCCAGCAGCTTAGACGTGAACACTGAAGCTTTCTTT | CASSLDVNTEAFF
TRBJ2-2 | - | TRBD2 | TRBV5-1 | TGCGCCAGCAGCTTGCAGGGAGGGTCCACCGGGGAGCTGTTTTTT | CASSLQGGSTGELFF
TRBJ1-6 | - | - | TRBV19 | TGTGCCAGTAGTATAACGCCCGCAGGGAGAAATTCACCCCTCCACTTT | CASSITPAGRNSPLHF
TRBJ2-5 | - | - | TRBV5-1 | TGCGCCAGCAGCTTGCCTAGCTCCCAAGAGACCCAGTACTTC | CASSLPSSQETQYF
TRBJ1-5 | - | - | TRBV7-9 | TGTGCCAGCAGCTTAGCTGGGGGGCACCAGCCCCAGCATTTT | CASSLAGGHQPQHF
TRBJ1-2 | - | - | TRBV18 | TGTGCCAGCGCCCCTTCGGAAAACTATGGCTACACCTTC | CASAPSENYGYTF
TRBJ1-5 | - | - | TRBV9 | TGTGCCAGCAGCGCCGCAGGGATCTTCGAGCCCCAGCATTTT | CASSAAGIFEPQHF
TRBJ2-7 | - | - | TRBV28 | TGTGCCAGCAGTTCAGGACTGCTTGAACAGTACTTC | CASSSGLLEQYF
TRBJ1-2 | - | TRBD1 | TRBV5-1 | TGCGCCAGCAGCGCTAGACAGGGTGCCGCCTATGGCTACACCTTC | CASSARQGAAYGYTF